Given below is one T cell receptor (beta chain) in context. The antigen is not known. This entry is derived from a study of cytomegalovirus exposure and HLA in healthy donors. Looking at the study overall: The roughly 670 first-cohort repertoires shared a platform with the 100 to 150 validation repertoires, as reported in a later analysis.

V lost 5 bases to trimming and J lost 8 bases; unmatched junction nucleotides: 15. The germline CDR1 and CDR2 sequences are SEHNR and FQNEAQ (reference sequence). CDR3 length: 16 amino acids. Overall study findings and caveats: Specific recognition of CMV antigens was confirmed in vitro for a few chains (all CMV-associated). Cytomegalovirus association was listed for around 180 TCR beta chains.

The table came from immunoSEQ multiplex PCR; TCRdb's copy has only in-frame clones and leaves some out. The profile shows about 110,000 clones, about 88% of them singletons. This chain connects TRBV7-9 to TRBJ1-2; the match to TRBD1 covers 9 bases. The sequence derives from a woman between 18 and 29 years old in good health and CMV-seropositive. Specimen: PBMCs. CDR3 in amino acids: CASSPPSGDRVSGYTF. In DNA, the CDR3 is TGTGCCAGCAGCCCTCCCTCGGGGGACAGGGTTTCCGGCTACACCTTC.